This entry lists 31 T cell receptor beta chains sequenced from one sample in a study of siplizumab effects on memory and regulatory T cells. TCRdb's copy holds only in-frame clones and misses some; the assay was immunoSEQ multiplex PCR. The sample shows tens of thousands of clones, around 96% of them seen only once. The sample comprised naive CD8+ T cells sorted from blood. These receptor sequences come from a human donor in good health.

This clone was counted only a few times. The rearrangement joins TRBV30 to TRBJ1-1, with D uncertain. CDR1 and CDR2 (germline): GTSNPN, SVGIG (reference sequence). Trimming removed 5 bases at V and 0 bases at J, with 13 bases between. The CDR3 loop spans 14 amino acids. For the CDR3, the DNA is TGTGCCTGGGACCGGACGGGTATGAACACTGAAGCTTTCTTT. It specifies CAWDRTGMNTEAFF.

The V and J genes are TRBV4-1 and TRBJ2-1; unclear D gene. Germline assignment: CDR1 MGHRA and CDR2 YSYEKL. Trimming took 0 bases from V and 4 from J, leaving 7 bases between them. The CDR3 loop spans 14 amino acids. CDR3 bases: TGCGCCAGCAGCCAAGAGACGGGTTACAATGAGCAGTTCTTC. Translation gives CASSQETGYNEQFF.

This sequence joins TRBV5-4 and TRBJ2-5, with D possibly called TRBD1 or TRBD2 (5 bases each). The germline V gene has CDR1 SGHNT and CDR2 YYREEE (reference sequence). The length of the CDR3 is 14 residues. Trimming removed 0 bases from V and 0 bases from J, with 6 bases in between. CDR3 loop: CASSLGGNQETQYF. CDR3 nucleotides: TGTGCCAGCAGCTTGGGGGGGAACCAAGAGACCCAGTACTTC.

CDR3 DNA sequence: TGTGCCAGCAGTGACAGGGACACTGAAGCTTTCTTT. This codes for CASSDRDTEAFF. The gene calls are TRBV2 and TRBJ1-1; D is perhaps TRBD1 (5 bases). The CDR3 contains 12 residues. Trimming pared 3 bases from V and 3 bases from J, leaving 5 bases between. Germline-derived CDR1 and CDR2 are SNHLY and FYNNEI.

The J gene is TRBJ1-2, the V gene TRBV5-1, with 9 bases matching TRBD1. J gave up 4 bases and V 3 bases, and 10 bases lay outside the gene matches. This CDR3 region has 16 residues. From germline, CDR1 is SGHRS and CDR2 YFSETQ. The CDR3 sequence is CASSSPGQGIIYGYTF. CDR3 DNA sequence: TGCGCCAGCAGCTCCCCGGGACAGGGTATAATCTATGGCTACACCTTC.

The CDR3 loop reads CASSAEAGAINEQFF. CDR3 sequence (DNA): TGTGCCAGCAGCGCAGAAGCGGGGGCCATCAATGAGCAGTTCTTC. The chain links TRBV9 to TRBJ2-1, with 8 bases aligning to TRBD2. Per germline, CDR1 SGDLS and CDR2 YYNGEE. V gave up 3 bases and J gave up 6 bases; unmatched junction bases: 8. The CDR3 extends over 15 amino acids.

The chain is built from TRBV7-7 and TRBJ2-2; D gene ambiguous. Germline V gene lookup returns CDR1 SSHAT and CDR2 FNYEAQ (reference sequence). Trimming removed 5 bases at V and 2 bases at J, with 9 bases between. The CDR3 consists of 14 residues. DNA for the CDR3: TGTGCCAGCAGCCGGACGGTTAACACCGGGGAGCTGTTTTTT. Translated, it gives CASSRTVNTGELFF.

In nucleotides, the CDR3 is TGTGCCAGCAGCCCATCGGGCAAGAGCTCCTACGAGCAGTACTTC. Encoded protein: CASSPSGKSSYEQYF. The chain is built from TRBV5-6 and TRBJ2-7; unclear D gene. Germline loops: CDR1 SGHDT, CDR2 YYEEEE. The CDR3 totals 15 residues. The ends were cut back, 4 bases at V and 0 bases at J, with 14 bases in the middle.

The chain employs TRBV15 and TRBJ2-1; no firm D call. The CDR3 length is 14 residues. Germline values: CDR1 LNHNV, CDR2 YYDKDF (reference sequence). V was pared by 1 base and J by 6 bases, with 10 bases between. The CDR3 loop is CATSRGGAPNEQFF. CDR3 nucleotide sequence: TGTGCCACCAGCAGAGGAGGTGCCCCCAATGAGCAGTTCTTC.

The J gene is TRBJ1-1, the V gene TRBV19; D uncertain. Germline V gives CDR1 LNHDA, CDR2 SQIVND (reference sequence). CDR3 length equals 14 residues. V lost 8 bases, J lost 1 base, and 14 bases lay in between. The CDR3 protein is CASGFGGKNTEAFF. CDR3 DNA sequence: TGTGCCAGTGGGTTCGGCGGAAAGAACACTGAAGCTTTCTTT.

This chain connects TRBV12-5 to TRBJ2-3; TRBD2 matches 7 bases. The germline CDR1 and CDR2 sequences are LGHNT and FRNRAP. V was clipped by 3 bases and J by 11 bases; unmatched bases: 2. This CDR3 contains 11 residues. The CDR3 DNA follows: TGTGCTAGTGGTTTAGGACTAGAGCAGTATTTT. Encoded protein: CASGLGLEQYF.

The rearrangement links TRBV5-8 to TRBJ2-7, with unresolved D. Deletions cut 0 bases from V and 5 bases from J, with 12 bases between. Germline V lookup: CDR1 SGHTS, CDR2 YDEGEE. CDR3 length equals 14 residues. CDR3 DNA sequence: TGTGCCAGCAGCTTGGAGAACACCCATGACGAGCAGTACTTC. Its translation is CASSLENTHDEQYF.

The chain uses TRBV18 and TRBJ1-4, with D unresolved. The CDR3 consists of 15 residues. CDR1 and CDR2 (germline): KGHSH, LQKENI. V lost 0 bases and J lost 4, with 9 bases in between. This CDR3 is CASSPPSVYNEKLFF. The CDR3 region has the DNA TGTGCCAGCTCACCACCGTCGGTATATAATGAAAAACTGTTTTTT.

The chain has TRBV29-1 and TRBJ2-1, with 11 positions matching TRBD2. The CDR3 loop spans 14 amino acids. Germline V gives CDR1 SQVTM, CDR2 ANQGSEA. The J segment lost 8 bases and the V segment lost 3 bases, leaving 6 bases of the junction unmatched. In DNA form, the CDR3 reads TGCAGCGTTGAGATTAGCGGGGGGGCAGATGAGCAGTTCTTC. Residues: CSVEISGGADEQFF.

The chain carries TRBV5-4 and TRBJ2-7; D remains ambiguous. CDR1 and CDR2 from the germline V gene are SGHNT and YYREEE (reference sequence). Trimming left V 5 bases short and J 0 bases short, with 15 bases between. The CDR3 has 15 residues. CDR3 DNA: TGTGCCAGCAGGGACCTGGACGGATCCTCCTACGAGCAGTACTTC. Translated, it gives CASRDLDGSSYEQYF.

The chain recombines TRBV29-1 with TRBJ1-2; D might be TRBD1 (6 bases). The CDR3 has 11 residues. Germline CDR1 SQVTM, CDR2 ANQGSEA. The V gene lost 7 bases and the J gene lost 3 bases, with 9 bases spanning the gap. The CDR3 here is CSGTADYGYTF. CDR3 coding DNA: TGCAGCGGGACAGCGGACTATGGCTACACCTTC.

V gene TRBV6-5 combines with J gene TRBJ2-1, with TRBD2 identical over 11 bases. J gave up 7 bases and V 4 bases, and 9 bases lay outside the gene matches. Germline CDR1 and CDR2: MNHEY and SVGAGI. The length of the CDR3 is 16 residues. The CDR3 bases are TGTGCCAGCAGTTCCGGGACTAGCGGAGGCTCAAATGAGCAGTTCTTC. This codes for CASSSGTSGGSNEQFF.

The gene calls are TRBV27 and TRBJ1-5; maybe TRBD1 (5 bases). Germline assignment: CDR1 MNHEY and CDR2 SMNVEV (reference sequence). V dropped 7 bases and J dropped 1 base, with 8 bases sitting between them. This CDR3 is 13 amino acids long. CDR3 region: CASKQGSNQPQHF. Here the CDR3 DNA reads TGTGCCAGCAAGCAGGGCAGCAATCAGCCCCAGCATTTT.

The J gene is TRBJ1-1, the V gene TRBV9, with TRBD1 identical over 11 bases. Germline V gene lookup returns CDR1 SGDLS and CDR2 YYNGEE. The CDR3 is 16 amino acids. After removal of 0 bases from V and 2 bases from J, the junction contained 3 bases not matched to a gene. CDR3 amino acids: CASSVEGTGGNTEAFF. The CDR3, as DNA: TGTGCCAGCAGCGTAGAGGGGACAGGGGGTAACACTGAAGCTTTCTTT.

The rearrangement links TRBV28 to TRBJ1-2; a weak D match, TRBD1 (5 bases). The germline V gene has CDR1 MDHEN and CDR2 SYDVKM. The V and J ends lost 5 bases and 5 bases respectively, with 18 bases between them. This CDR3 has 15 amino acids. CDR3: CASSPSRQGLYGYTF. DNA for the CDR3: TGTGCCAGCAGTCCTAGCCGGCAGGGACTTTATGGCTACACCTTC.

The V call is TRBV7-9, the J call TRBJ2-1; D unresolved. CDR3 length: 15 amino acids. Per the germline V gene, CDR1 is SEHNR and CDR2 is FQNEAQ (reference sequence). Trimming stripped 3 bases from V and 4 bases from J, with 13 bases between. CDR3 nucleotide sequence: TGTGCCAGCAGCTTGCCGGACGCCTTTTACAATGAGCAGTTCTTC. This translates into CASSLPDAFYNEQFF. The full variable domain, rest sourced from reference TRBV7-9 and TRBJ2-1, is DTGVSQNPRHKITKRGQNVTFRCDPISEHNRLYWYRQTLGQGPEFLTYFQNEAQLEKSRLLSDRFSAERPKGSFSTLEIQRTEQGDSAMYLCASSLPDAFYNEQFFGPGTRLTVL.

The chain joins TRBV7-6 to TRBJ2-3, with 9 positions matching TRBD1. Germline assignment: CDR1 SGHVS and CDR2 FNYEAQ. The J segment lost 4 bases and the V segment lost 4 bases, leaving 3 bases of the junction unmatched. The CDR3 is 14 residues long. CDR3 amino acids: CASSSGTGSDTQYF. The CDR3, as DNA: TGTGCCAGCAGCTCAGGGACAGGGTCAGATACGCAGTATTTT.

The rearrangement links TRBV9 to TRBJ1-2; 9 bases match TRBD1. The trim removed 3 bases at V and 8 bases at J, leaving 14 bases unmatched. The CDR3 runs to 16 residues. Germline V gives CDR1 SGDLS, CDR2 YYNGEE. This chain's CDR3 is CASSDSGTGSLRGYTF. The CDR3 coding sequence is TGTGCCAGCAGCGATTCCGGGACAGGGAGTTTGCGGGGCTACACCTTC.

The J gene is TRBJ2-7, the V gene TRBV9; TRBD1 is a possible D gene (5 bases). V lost 4 bases and J 1 base, leaving 18 bases between the germline ends. The CDR3 has 16 residues. Germline CDR1 reads SGDLS; CDR2 reads YYNGEE. CDR3 region: CASSPPQGSSSYEQYF. The CDR3 DNA is TGTGCCAGCAGCCCCCCCCAGGGTTCGTCGTCCTACGAGCAGTACTTC.

The V call is TRBV6-1, the J call TRBJ1-4; no definite D call. The CDR3 is 11 amino acids. From germline, CDR1 is MNHNS and CDR2 SASEGT. V lost 10 bases and J lost 8, with 11 bases in between. CDR3 loop: CATGTAEKLFF. CDR3 in DNA: TGTGCCACGGGCACAGCGGAAAAACTGTTTTTT.

This clone was seen only a few times. V is TRBV19 and J is TRBJ1-5; 8 nucleotides align to TRBD1. V was clipped by 4 bases and J by 4 bases; unmatched bases: 3. The CDR3 contains 14 residues. Germline loops: CDR1 LNHDA, CDR2 SQIVND (reference sequence). The CDR3 nucleotides read TGTGCCAGTAGTACGACAGGGGATAATCAGCCCCAGCATTTT. Translated: CASSTTGDNQPQHF.

The rearrangement uses TRBV6-5 and TRBJ1-2; TRBD1 matches 9 bases. CDR1 is MNHEY, CDR2 SVGAGI, per germline. After removal of 4 bases from V and 2 bases from J, the junction contained 5 bases not matched to a gene. The CDR3 has 15 residues. DNA for the CDR3: TGTGCCAGCAGTTTCACAGGGGGCTCGAACTATGGCTACACCTTC. Translated, it gives CASSFTGGSNYGYTF.

V usage is TRBV19 and J usage is TRBJ2-7; 10 bases are shared with TRBD2. Looked up from germline, CDR1 is LNHDA and CDR2 is SQIVND (reference sequence). V lost 3 bases and J lost 4; bases outside the gene matches: 6. This CDR3 region has 15 residues. Here the CDR3 reads CASSMASGGEYEQYF. In nucleotides, the CDR3 is TGTGCCAGTAGTATGGCTAGCGGGGGAGAATACGAGCAGTACTTC.

The V gene is TRBV7-9, the J gene TRBJ1-5, with D perhaps TRBD1 (5 bases). Germline values: CDR1 SEHNR, CDR2 FQNEAQ (reference sequence). Between the trimmed V and J ends, which lost 5 bases and 5 bases, there was a span of 10 bases. The CDR3 contains 13 residues. CDR3 amino acids: CASSPQTDQPQHF. CDR3 bases: TGTGCCAGCAGCCCGCAGACAGATCAGCCCCAGCATTTT.

V gene TRBV27 combines with J gene TRBJ2-2; D not resolved. The CDR3 sequence is 14 residues long. Germline assignment: CDR1 MNHEY and CDR2 SMNVEV (reference sequence). V was trimmed by 2 bases and J by 1 base, leaving 5 bases between them. DNA for the CDR3: TGTGCCAGCAGTTTAAGTCAGAACACCGGGGAGCTGTTTTTT. Translating gives CASSLSQNTGELFF.

The chain uses TRBV4-1 and TRBJ1-1, with 8 bases fitting TRBD1. This CDR3 is built from 13 residues. After removal of 3 bases from V and 4 bases from J, the junction contained 1 base not matched to a gene. CDR1 MGHRA and CDR2 YSYEKL come from the germline V gene. CDR3 coding DNA: TGCGCCAGCAGCCAGCAGGGGGCCACTGAAGCTTTCTTT. Amino acid sequence: CASSQQGATEAFF.